This note documents a single TCR beta chain sequence. This sample stems from a study of control samples from healthy donors and cancer patients. Germline V gene data show CDR1 as LNHDA and CDR2 as SQIVND (reference sequence). J was trimmed by 2 bases and V by 1 base; bases with no gene match: 3. The CDR3 consists of 15 residues. Here immunoSEQ multiplex PCR was the method, and the copy in TCRdb shows in-frame clones only, minus some. Of approximately 90,000 clones detected, roughly nine tenths appear once; the ten largest clones hold roughly 20%. The receptor's source is a man aged 25-45 years in good health. Sequenced: blood. This rearrangement joins TRBV19 to TRBJ1-2; 8 bases agree with TRBD1. Written as DNA, the CDR3 is TGTGCCAGTAGTATAGGGACAGGGAACAACTATGGCTACACCTTC. It specifies CASSIGTGNNYGYTF. Full variable domain (outside the CDR3, taken from reference TRBV19 and TRBJ1-2): DGGITQSPKYLFRKEGQNVTLSCEQNLNHDAMYWYRQDPGQGLRLIYYSQIVNDFQKGDIAEGYSVSREKKESFPLTVTSAQKNPTAFYLCASSIGTGNNYGYTFGSGTRLTVV.